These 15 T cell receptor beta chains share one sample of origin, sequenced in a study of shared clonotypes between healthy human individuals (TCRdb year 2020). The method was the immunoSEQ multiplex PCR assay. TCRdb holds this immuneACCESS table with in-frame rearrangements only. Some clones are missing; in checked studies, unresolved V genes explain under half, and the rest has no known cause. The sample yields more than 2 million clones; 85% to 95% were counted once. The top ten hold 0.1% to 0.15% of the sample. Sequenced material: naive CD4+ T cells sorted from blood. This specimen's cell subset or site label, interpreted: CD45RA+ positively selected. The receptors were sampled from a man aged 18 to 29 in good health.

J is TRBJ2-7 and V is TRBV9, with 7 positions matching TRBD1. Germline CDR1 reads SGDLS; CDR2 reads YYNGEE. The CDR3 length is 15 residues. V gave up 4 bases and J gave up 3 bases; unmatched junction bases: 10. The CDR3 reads CASSPGTERYYEQYF. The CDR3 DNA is TGTGCCAGCAGCCCAGGGACAGAAAGGTACTACGAGCAGTACTTC.

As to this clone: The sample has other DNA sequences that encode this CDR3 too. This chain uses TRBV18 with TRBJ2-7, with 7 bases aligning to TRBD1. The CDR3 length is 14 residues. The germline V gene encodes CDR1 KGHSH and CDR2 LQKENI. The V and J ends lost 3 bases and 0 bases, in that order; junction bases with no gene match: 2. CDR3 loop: CASSPTGPSYEQYF. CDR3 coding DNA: TGTGCCAGCTCACCGACAGGGCCCTCCTACGAGCAGTACTTC.

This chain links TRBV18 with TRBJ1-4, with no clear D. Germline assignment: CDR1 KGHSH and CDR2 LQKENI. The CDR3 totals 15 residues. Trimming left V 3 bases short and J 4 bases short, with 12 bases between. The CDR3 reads CASSPTHLGNEKLFF. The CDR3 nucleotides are TGTGCCAGCTCACCCACGCACTTGGGTAATGAAAAACTGTTTTTT.

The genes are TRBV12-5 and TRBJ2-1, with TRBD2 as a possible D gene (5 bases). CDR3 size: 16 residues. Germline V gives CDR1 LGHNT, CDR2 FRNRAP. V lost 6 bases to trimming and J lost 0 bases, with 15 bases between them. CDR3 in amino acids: CASGMGEVNSYNEQFF. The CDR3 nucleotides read TGTGCTAGTGGAATGGGAGAGGTTAACTCCTACAATGAGCAGTTCTTC.

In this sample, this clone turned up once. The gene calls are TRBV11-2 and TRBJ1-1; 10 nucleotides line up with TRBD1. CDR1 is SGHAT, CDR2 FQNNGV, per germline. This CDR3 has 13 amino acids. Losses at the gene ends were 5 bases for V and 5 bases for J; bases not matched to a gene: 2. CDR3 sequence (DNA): TGTGCCAGCAGCGTGGGACAGGGGACTGAAGCTTTCTTT. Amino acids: CASSVGQGTEAFF.

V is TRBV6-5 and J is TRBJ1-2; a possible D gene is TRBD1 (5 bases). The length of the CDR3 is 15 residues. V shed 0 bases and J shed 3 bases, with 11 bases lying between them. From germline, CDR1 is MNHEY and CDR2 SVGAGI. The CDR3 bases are TGTGCCAGCAGTTACTCGATGGGGGGAGACTATGGCTACACCTTC. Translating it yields CASSYSMGGDYGYTF.

The DNA of the CDR3 is TGTGCCAGCAGTTTAAAGGTCGGGCAGGGACTTGAAGCTTTCTTT. Its protein is CASSLKVGQGLEAFF. The J gene is TRBJ1-1, the V gene TRBV27; possible D gene TRBD1, 5 bases. The germline gives CDR1 MNHEY, CDR2 SMNVEV (reference sequence). The CDR3 runs to 15 residues. V was shortened by 2 bases and J by 7 bases, with 17 bases between the two germline ends.

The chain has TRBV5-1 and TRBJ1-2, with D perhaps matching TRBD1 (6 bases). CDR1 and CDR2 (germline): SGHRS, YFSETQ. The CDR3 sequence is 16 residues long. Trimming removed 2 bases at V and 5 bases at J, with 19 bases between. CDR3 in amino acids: CASSFYQQGEGYGYTF. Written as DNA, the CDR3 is TGCGCCAGCAGCTTCTATCAACAGGGAGAAGGGTATGGCTACACCTTC.

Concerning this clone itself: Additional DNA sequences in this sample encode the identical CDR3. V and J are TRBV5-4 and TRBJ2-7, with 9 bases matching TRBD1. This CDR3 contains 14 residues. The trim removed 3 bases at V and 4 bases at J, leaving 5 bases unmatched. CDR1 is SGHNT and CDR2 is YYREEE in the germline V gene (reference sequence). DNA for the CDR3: TGTGCCAGCAGCTCGGGACAGGGAGGTTACGAGCAGTACTTC. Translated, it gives CASSSGQGGYEQYF.

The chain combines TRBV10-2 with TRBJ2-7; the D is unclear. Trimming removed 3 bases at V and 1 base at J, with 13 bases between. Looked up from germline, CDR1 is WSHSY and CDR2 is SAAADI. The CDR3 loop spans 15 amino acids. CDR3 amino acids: CASSDGALGSYEQYF. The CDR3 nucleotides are TGCGCCAGCAGTGATGGAGCTTTGGGATCCTACGAGCAGTACTTC.

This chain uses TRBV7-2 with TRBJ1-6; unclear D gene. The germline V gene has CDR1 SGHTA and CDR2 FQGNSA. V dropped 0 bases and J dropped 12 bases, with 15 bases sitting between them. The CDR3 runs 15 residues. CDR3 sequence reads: CASSLALGPGRPLHF. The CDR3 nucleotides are TGTGCCAGCAGCTTAGCTCTAGGGCCCGGGAGACCCCTCCACTTT.

The CDR3 is CASSVGNPGRNEQFF. CDR3 nucleotide sequence: TGTGCCAGCAGCGTAGGAAACCCCGGTAGGAATGAGCAGTTCTTC. The gene calls are TRBV9 and TRBJ2-1; unclear D gene. V was cut by 0 bases and J by 7 bases, with 14 bases left in between. The germline CDR1 and CDR2 sequences are SGDLS and YYNGEE. The CDR3 totals 15 residues.

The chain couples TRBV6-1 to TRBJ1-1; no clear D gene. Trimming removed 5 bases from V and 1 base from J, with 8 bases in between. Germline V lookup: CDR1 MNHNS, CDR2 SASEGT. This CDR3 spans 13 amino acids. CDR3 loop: CASSLRGNTEAFF. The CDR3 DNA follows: TGTGCCAGCAGTCTTCGAGGGAACACTGAAGCTTTCTTT.

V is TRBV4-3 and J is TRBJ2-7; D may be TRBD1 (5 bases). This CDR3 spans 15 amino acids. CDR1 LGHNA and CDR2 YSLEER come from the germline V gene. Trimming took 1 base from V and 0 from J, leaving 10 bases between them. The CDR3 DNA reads TGCGCCAGCAGCCAAGGCGGACACAACTCCTACGAGCAGTACTTC. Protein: CASSQGGHNSYEQYF.

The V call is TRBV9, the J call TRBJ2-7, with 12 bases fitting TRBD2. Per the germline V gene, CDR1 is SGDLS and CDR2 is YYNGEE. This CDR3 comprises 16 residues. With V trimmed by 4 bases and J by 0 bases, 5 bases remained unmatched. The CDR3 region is CASSSGLAGNSYEQYF. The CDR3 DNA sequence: TGTGCCAGCAGCTCAGGACTAGCGGGAAACTCCTACGAGCAGTACTTC.